This T cell receptor beta chain was captured in a study of blood T cell repertoires in COVID-19. As for the study in general: Acute and convalescent COVID-19 samples came from the United States, Italy and Spain. Sources were T cells, B-cell-depleted T cells, or PBMCs; the material itself was cDNA or gDNA.

The germline V gene encodes CDR1 MDHEN and CDR2 SYDVKM. V trimming: 5 bases; J trimming: 1 base; junction bases outside the gene matches: 2. There are 14 residues in the CDR3. Per the original data handling: It was from reference gene primer amplification that nucleated cell counts were estimated. Generated by immunoSEQ multiplex PCR, the TCRdb table keeps only in-frame clones and is missing some. V, J and clone size reflect that table, while D and trimming were determined from the DNA. The sample includes around 150,000 clones, roughly 86% of them seen just once. The J gene is TRBJ2-3, the V gene TRBV28, with 8 bases identical to TRBD2. The sequencing input was peripheral blood. The origin of this receptor is a woman aged 55-69 years who had recovered from COVID-19. The CDR3 loop reads CASSAAGGTDTQYF. The CDR3 DNA reads TGTGCCAGCAGTGCAGCGGGGGGCACAGATACGCAGTATTTT. The whole variable domain, remainder taken from reference TRBV28 and TRBJ2-3, is DVKVTQSSRYLVKRTGEKVFLECVQDMDHENMFWYRQDPGLGLRLIYFSYDVKMKEKGDIPEGYSVSREKKERFSLILESASTNQTSMYLCASSAAGGTDTQYFGPGTRLTVL.